This TCR beta chain was sequenced during a study of T cells in Graves' hyperthyroidism and ophthalmopathy. Uncontrolled infection, other autoimmune disease, pregnancy or lactation barred patients from enrollment. RNA transcripts provided the source from which TCR beta CDR3 regions were amplified. HTBI primers were used for first-round RT-PCR of the TCR CDR3. MiXCR was run by TCRdb on the multiplex PCR reads, yielding one entry per CDR3 protein. The table lists 560,000 or so distinct CDR3 sequences, 15% to 20% of them singletons, with about 45% in the top ten. Germline V gene sequence: CDR1 SEHNR, CDR2 FQNEAQ (reference sequence). The CDR3 totals 16 residues. V lost 0 bases and J 5 bases, leaving 14 bases between the germline ends.

The source is a man aged 35 to 55 with Graves' ophthalmopathy. Sequenced input: blood. The V and J genes are TRBV7-9 and TRBJ2-4; possible D gene TRBD2, 7 bases. The CDR3 sequence: CASSLALRGAENIQYF. CDR3 sequence (DNA): TGTGCCAGCAGCTTAGCCCTACGGGGGGCGGAAAACATTCAGTACTTC.